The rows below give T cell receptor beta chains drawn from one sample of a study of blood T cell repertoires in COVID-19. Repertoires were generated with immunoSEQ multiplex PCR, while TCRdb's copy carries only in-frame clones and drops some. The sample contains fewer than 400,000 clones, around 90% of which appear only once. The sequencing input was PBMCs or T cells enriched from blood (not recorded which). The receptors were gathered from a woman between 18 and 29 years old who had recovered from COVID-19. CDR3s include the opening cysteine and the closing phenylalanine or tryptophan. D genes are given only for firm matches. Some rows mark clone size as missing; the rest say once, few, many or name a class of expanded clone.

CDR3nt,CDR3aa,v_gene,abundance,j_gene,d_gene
TGCGCCAGCAGCTTGGAAACAGCTGCTAACTATGGCTACACCTTC,CASSLETAANYGYTF,TRBV5-1,NA,TRBJ1-2,NA
TGTGCCAGCAGCTCTATGGGTGGGACTCGACTCTCCTACAATGAGCAGTTCTTC,CASSSMGGTRLSYNEQFF,TRBV7-9,NA,TRBJ2-1,NA
TGTGCCAGCAACACAGGGGGCTTATGGTATGGCTACACCTTC,CASNTGGLWYGYTF,TRBV4-2,NA,TRBJ1-2,TRBD1
TGTGCCAGCAGCCTGGGACAACTAGCGACTGAAGCTTTCTTT,CASSLGQLATEAFF,TRBV7-2,NA,TRBJ1-1,NA
TGTGCCAGCAGCTCCTCCCTCAGCGGGGAGCTGTTTTTT,CASSSSLSGELFF,TRBV7-6,NA,TRBJ2-2,NA
TGTGCCAGCAGCGGACAGGGGGTACGAGAAAAACTGTTTTTT,CASSGQGVREKLFF,TRBV28,NA,TRBJ1-4,TRBD1
TGTGCCAGCTCACCATCTCAGGGCCGGGCGAGCTCTGGAAACACCATATATTTT,CASSPSQGRASSGNTIYF,TRBV18,once,TRBJ1-3,NA
TGTGCCAGCAGGCCAGGGATCTCGCCCTATTTGGGTTACAATGAGCAGTTCTTC,CASRPGISPYLGYNEQFF,TRBV3-1/TRBV3-2,NA,TRBJ2-1,NA
TGTGCCAGCAGCAAACTGGGACTAGCAATGGTCGTGAATGAGCAGTTCTTC,CASSKLGLAMVVNEQFF,TRBV7-2,NA,TRBJ2-1,TRBD2
TGCAGCGTTGTGGTCGGACAGAACACTGAAGCTTTCTTT,CSVVVGQNTEAFF,TRBV29-1,few,TRBJ1-1,NA
TGTGCCAGCAGTTGGACCGGGGGAGAGCAGTACTTC,CASSWTGGEQYF,TRBV7-9,NA,TRBJ2-7,NA
TGTGCCAGTAGTACCGTTGGGGGCGAGACCCAGTACTTC,CASSTVGGETQYF,TRBV19,NA,TRBJ2-5,NA
TGTGCCAGCAGCCCCACGCGGCTAGCGGTCACAGATACGCAGTATTTT,CASSPTRLAVTDTQYF,TRBV3-1/TRBV3-2,NA,TRBJ2-3,TRBD2
TGTGCCAGCAGTTATGCGGCTAGCGGGAGCACTGAGCAGTTCTTC,CASSYAASGSTEQFF,TRBV6-6,NA,TRBJ2-1,TRBD2
TGTGCCAGCAGACTGTCAGGGGCAACCTACGAGCAGTACTTC,CASRLSGATYEQYF,TRBV2,NA,TRBJ2-7,NA